This T cell receptor (beta chain) derives from a study of blood T cell repertoires in COVID-19 (dated by TCRdb to the early 2020s). For the study in its entirety: Collaborator samples came from the United States, Italy and Spain and covered acute and convalescent phases of COVID-19. The prospective study material was composed of cDNA or gDNA derived from T cells, B-cell-depleted T cells, or PBMCs. The dataset comprised deeply sampled blood TCRbeta repertoires from subjects exposed to, actively infected with, or recovered from COVID-19. The repertoires were released in a freely available public database intended as a resource for research on the immune response to SARS-CoV-2. Samples came from the ongoing ImmuneRACE study (first 160 participants) plus 1,254 subjects from 6 global collaborators. Nearly every sample came with metadata listing a de-identified subject ID, COVID-19 status, age in years and sex. Where available, HLA class I and class II types were obtained from metadata supplied by the sample provider rather than from assay-based typing.

V is trimmed back by 5 bases and J by 5 bases, and the junction contains 7 bases that no gene match accounts for. The CDR3 spans 15 residues, from the cysteine through the phenylalanine. Just CDR3 DNA is preserved here, 45 bases in frame from base 1. In the germline V gene, CDR1 corresponds to MNHEY and CDR2 to SVGAGI. The research as a whole found: Clinical and demographic metadata were provided uncurated, with the amount varying by source and participant.

Details on this clone: Its antigen has not been determined. One base away there is no much larger clone; base qualities are not given.

The immunoSEQ Assay, a bias-controlled multiplex PCR, was used to amplify TCRbeta CDR3 regions from genomic DNA. The authors' analysis ran thus. Nucleated cell counts per sample were estimated from amplification of reference gene primers within the assay. To quantify the absolute abundance of each unique TCRbeta CDR3 rearrangement, sequence reads were collapsed and filtered. For each sample, productive Simpson clonality was calculated as the square root of Simpson's diversity index across productive rearrangements. TCRdb carries this immuneACCESS record with in-frame sequences only. Its versions omit some clonotypes, under half of them owing to an unresolved V gene in the studies checked, with the rest unexplained. V, J and clone size are taken as reported in that table, and D and trimming were inferred from the DNA itself. A total of under 300,000 clones appear in this sample, just over 90% of them only once. Of the sample, 1.9% falls within the top ten clones.

In the prospective study, participants were about 18 to 100 years old, resided in 24 geographic areas of the United States, and were enrolled through a virtual design. In the prospective study, participants were assigned to cohorts based on the clinical history participants reported in a screening survey and a study questionnaire. Recovered participants in ImmuneRACE Cohort 3 were defined as having two consecutive negative NP/OP PCR tests, clearance from a healthcare professional, or resolution of symptoms. Mobile phlebotomists in the prospective study collected whole blood, serum and a nasopharyngeal or oropharyngeal swab from every participant. Participants in the prospective study had the option to provide additional blood draws and questionnaires over a roughly two-month period. Before DNA extraction, blood samples from the prospective study were shipped at room temperature or frozen.

Recombination joined TRBV6-5 with TRBJ2-3; 10 nucleotides in the junction match TRBD2. The material sequenced was PBMCs or T cells enriched from blood (not recorded which). The sequence was collected from a woman aged 18-35 years who had recovered from COVID-19. The nucleotide sequence is TGTGCCAGCAGTAGAGCGGGAGGGCCTGGAGATACGCAGTATTTT. Its amino acids are CASSRAGGPGDTQYF.